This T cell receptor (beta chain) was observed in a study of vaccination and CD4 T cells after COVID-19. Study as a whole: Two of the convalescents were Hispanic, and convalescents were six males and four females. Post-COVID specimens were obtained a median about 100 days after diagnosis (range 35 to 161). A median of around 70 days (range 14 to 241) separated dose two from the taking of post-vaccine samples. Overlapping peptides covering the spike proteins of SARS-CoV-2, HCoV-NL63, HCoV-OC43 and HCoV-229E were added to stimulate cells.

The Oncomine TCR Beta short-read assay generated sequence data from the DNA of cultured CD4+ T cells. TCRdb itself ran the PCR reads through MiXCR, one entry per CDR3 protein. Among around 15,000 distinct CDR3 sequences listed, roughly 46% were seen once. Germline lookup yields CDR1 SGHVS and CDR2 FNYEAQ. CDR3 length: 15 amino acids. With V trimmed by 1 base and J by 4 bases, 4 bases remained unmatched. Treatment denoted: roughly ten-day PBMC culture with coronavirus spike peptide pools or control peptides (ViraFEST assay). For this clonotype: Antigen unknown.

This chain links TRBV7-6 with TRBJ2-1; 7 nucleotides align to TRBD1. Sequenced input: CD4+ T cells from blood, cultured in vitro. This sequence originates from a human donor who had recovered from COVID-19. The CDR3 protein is CASSLDRTGYNEQFF. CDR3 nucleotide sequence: TGTGCCAGCAGCTTAGACCGGACAGGTTACAATGAGCAGTTCTTC.